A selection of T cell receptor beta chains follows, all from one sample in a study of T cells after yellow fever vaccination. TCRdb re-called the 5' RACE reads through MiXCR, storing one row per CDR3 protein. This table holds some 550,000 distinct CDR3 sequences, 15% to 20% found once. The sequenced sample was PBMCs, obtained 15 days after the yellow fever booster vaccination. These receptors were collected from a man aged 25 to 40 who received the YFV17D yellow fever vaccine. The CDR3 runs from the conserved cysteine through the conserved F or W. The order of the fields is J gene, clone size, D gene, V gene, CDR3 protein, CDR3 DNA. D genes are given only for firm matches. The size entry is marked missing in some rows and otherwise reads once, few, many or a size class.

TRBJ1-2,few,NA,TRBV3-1,CASSQDYGTGYTF,TGTGCCAGCAGCCAAGACTACGGGACCGGCTACACCTTC
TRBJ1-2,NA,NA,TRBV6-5,CASRRGTGYTF,TGTGCCAGCAGAAGGGGGACGGGCTACACCTTC
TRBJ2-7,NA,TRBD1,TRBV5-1,CASSLSPRAGGSYEQYF,TGCGCCAGCAGCTTGAGCCCGCGGGCAGGGGGCTCCTACGAGCAGTACTTC
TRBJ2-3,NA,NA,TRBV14,CASSQEWYTQYF,TGTGCCAGCAGCCAAGAATGGTATACGCAGTATTTT
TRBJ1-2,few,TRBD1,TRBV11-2,CASSYDRAGAYGYTF,TGTGCCAGCAGCTACGACAGGGCGGGTGCCTATGGCTACACCTTC
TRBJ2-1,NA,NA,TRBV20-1,CSAKGAYNEQFF,TGCAGTGCTAAGGGGGCCTACAATGAGCAGTTCTTC
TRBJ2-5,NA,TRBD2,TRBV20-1,CSAFLPGGETQYF,TGCAGTGCTTTCCTTCCGGGAGGGGAGACCCAGTACTTC
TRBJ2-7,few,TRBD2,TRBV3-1,CASSAEGTRAYF,TGTGCCAGCAGCGCTGAAGGGACTAGAGCTTACTTC
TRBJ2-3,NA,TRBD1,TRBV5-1,CASGAAVTGTTDTQYF,TGCGCCAGCGGAGCTGCTGTGACAGGGACCACAGATACGCAGTATTTT
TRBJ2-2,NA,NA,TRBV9,CASSVGPENTGELFF,TGTGCCAGCAGCGTGGGACCTGAGAACACCGGGGAGCTGTTTTTT
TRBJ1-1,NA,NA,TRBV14,CASPGIRGTEAFF,TGTGCCAGCCCAGGGATTAGGGGGACTGAAGCTTTCTTT
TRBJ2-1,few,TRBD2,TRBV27,CASSSPGGDNEQFF,TGTGCCAGCAGTTCGCCGGGAGGGGATAATGAGCAGTTCTTC
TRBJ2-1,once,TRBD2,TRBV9,CATTRGASGVQGEQFF,TGTGCCACCACGCGAGGGGCTAGCGGGGTACAGGGTGAGCAGTTCTTC
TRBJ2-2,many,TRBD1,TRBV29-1,CSARPRTGGTGELFF,TGCAGCGCGAGACCCAGGACAGGGGGAACCGGGGAGCTGTTTTTT